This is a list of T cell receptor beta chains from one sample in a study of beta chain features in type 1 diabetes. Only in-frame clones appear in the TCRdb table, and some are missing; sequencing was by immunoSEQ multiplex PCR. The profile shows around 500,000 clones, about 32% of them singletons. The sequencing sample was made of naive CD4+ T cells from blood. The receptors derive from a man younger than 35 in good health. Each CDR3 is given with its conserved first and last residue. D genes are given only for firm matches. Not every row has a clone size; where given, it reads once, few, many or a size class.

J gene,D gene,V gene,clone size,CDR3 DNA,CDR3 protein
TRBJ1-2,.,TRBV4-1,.,TGCGCCAGCAGCCAATTAGGGCAGGGCGGCGGCTACACCTTC,CASSQLGQGGGYTF
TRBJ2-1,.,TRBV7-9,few,TGTGCCAGCAGCTCGGGGTACAATGAGCAGTTCTTC,CASSSGYNEQFF
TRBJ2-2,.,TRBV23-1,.,TGCGCCAGCAGTCCGCAGGCGAACACCGGGGAGCTGTTTTTT,CASSPQANTGELFF
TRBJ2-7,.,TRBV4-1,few,TGCGCCAGCAGCCTTCCTCGGGGATACGAGCAGTACTTC,CASSLPRGYEQYF
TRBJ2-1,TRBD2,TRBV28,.,TGTGCCAGCAGTTCGGGGACTAGCGGGAGGATCTACAATGAGCAGTTCTTC,CASSSGTSGRIYNEQFF
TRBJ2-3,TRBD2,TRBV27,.,TGTGCCAGCAGCACCTGGGGCAGGGGACTAGCGGGGCCCACAGATACGCAGTATTTT,CASSTWGRGLAGPTDTQYF
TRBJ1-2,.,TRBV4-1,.,TGCGCCAGCAGCCAAGCCCGCAGTAACTATGGCTACACCTTC,CASSQARSNYGYTF
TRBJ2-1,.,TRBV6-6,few,TGTGCCAGCAGACAAGGAGGGAGCTCCTACAATGAGCAGTTCTTC,CASRQGGSSYNEQFF
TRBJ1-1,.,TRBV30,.,TGTGCCTGGAGTGTAGTTGGGTTTGAAGCTTTCTTT,CAWSVVGFEAFF
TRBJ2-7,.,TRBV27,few,TGTGCCAGCAGCCGGGACCGCCCATCCTACGAGCAGTACTTC,CASSRDRPSYEQYF
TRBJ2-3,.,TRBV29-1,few,TGCAGCGTTGATGGGGGGGCGGATACGCAGTATTTT,CSVDGGADTQYF
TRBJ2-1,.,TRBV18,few,TGTGCCAGCTCTCCCATCTCCTACAATGAGCAGTTCTTC,CASSPISYNEQFF
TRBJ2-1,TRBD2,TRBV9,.,TGTGCCAGCAGCGTGGCTAGCGGGAGTGATGAGCAGTTCTTC,CASSVASGSDEQFF
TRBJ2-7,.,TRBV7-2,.,TGTGCCAGCAGCTTAGCCTACTCTGGGGAAAACGAGCAGTACTTC,CASSLAYSGENEQYF
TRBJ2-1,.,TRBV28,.,TGTGCCAGCAGTCCAACAGCGACTGAGCAGTTCTTC,CASSPTATEQFF
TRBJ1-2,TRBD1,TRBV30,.,TGTGCCTGCGGGGACAGGGGAATCGGCTACACCTTC,CACGDRGIGYTF
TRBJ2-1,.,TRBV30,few,TGTGCGCGCCACACACCCACGGGGAATGAGCAGTTCTTC,CARHTPTGNEQFF
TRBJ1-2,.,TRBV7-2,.,TGTGCCAGCAGCTCCCGGACCTTCTATGGCTACACCTTC,CASSSRTFYGYTF
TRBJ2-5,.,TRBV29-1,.,TGCAGCGTTGAAGAAGGCCAAGAGACCCAGTACTTC,CSVEEGQETQYF
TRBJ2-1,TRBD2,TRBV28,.,TGTGCCAGCACCCCTGTAGCGGGAGGGCCGGAAAATGAGCAGTTCTTC,CASTPVAGGPENEQFF
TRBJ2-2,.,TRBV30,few,TGTGCCTGGAGTCCCCTAAGTTACACCGGGGAGCTGTTTTTT,CAWSPLSYTGELFF
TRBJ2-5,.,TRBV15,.,TGTGCCACCACGGCCAGGCCCCGTCAAGGGACCCAGTACTTC,CATTARPRQGTQYF
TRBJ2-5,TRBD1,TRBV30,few,TGTGCCTGGAGTGGTGACAGGGGGTACCAAGAGACCCAGTACTTC,CAWSGDRGYQETQYF
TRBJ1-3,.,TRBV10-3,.,TGTGCCATCACCCGGAGCTCTGGAAACACCATATATTTT,CAITRSSGNTIYF
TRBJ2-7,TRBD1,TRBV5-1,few,TGCGCCAGCAGCCGCGGCGGACAGGTCACCTACGAGCAGTACTTC,CASSRGGQVTYEQYF
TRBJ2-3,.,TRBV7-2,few,TGTGCCAGCAGCTTAGCTAGGGGCACAGATACGCAGTATTTT,CASSLARGTDTQYF